This is a list of T cell receptor beta chains from one sample in a study of T-cell memory formation after mild COVID-19. TCRdb itself ran the 5' RACE reads through MiXCR, one entry per CDR3 protein. Altogether 500,000 to 600,000 distinct CDR3 sequences are present, 18% being singletons, with the ten largest covering more than 10%. Sequenced sample: PBMCs or a T cell subset sorted from them (not recorded which). All receptors come from an adult woman who had mild COVID-19 (a few samples of this study predate the infection). Cell type and time point are not known. Both conserved end residues are part of each CDR3. The order of the fields is D gene, J gene, V gene, clone size, CDR3 protein, CDR3 DNA. The D gene is left open where the match is weak. Some rows have no size entry. The others give once, few or many, or a class for an expanded clone.

>NA|TRBJ1-2|TRBV6-5|NA
CASSSLPQLLGDGNYGYTF
TGTGCCAGCAGCAGCTTACCGCAGTTACTGGGGGACGGTAACTATGGCTACACCTTC
>NA|TRBJ2-7|TRBV20-1|few
CSASAAGRGTYEQYF
TGCAGTGCTAGCGCAGCGGGGAGGGGGACCTACGAGCAGTACTTC
>TRBD2|TRBJ2-3|TRBV12-3/TRBV12-4|many
CASSFSLGLADTQYF
TGTGCCAGCAGTTTCTCCCTCGGACTAGCAGATACGCAGTATTTT
>NA|TRBJ2-7|TRBV30|many
CAWSVWQGQEEQYF
TGTGCCTGGAGTGTATGGCAGGGGCAAGAGGAGCAGTACTTC
>NA|TRBJ2-3|TRBV4-3|once
CASSQDTGASTDTQYF
TGCGCCAGCAGCCAAGATACGGGGGCTAGCACAGATACGCAGTATTTT
>TRBD1|TRBJ2-6|TRBV29-1|few
CSVRQGPMGANVLTF
TGCAGCGTCCGACAGGGGCCTATGGGGGCCAACGTCCTGACTTTC
>TRBD2|TRBJ2-3|TRBV11-2|NA
CASSLLGLAGREDTQYF
TGTGCCAGCAGCTTATTAGGGCTAGCGGGACGAGAAGATACGCAGTATTTT
>NA|TRBJ2-5|TRBV3-1|NA
CASSQSGARGETQYF
TGTGCCAGCAGCCAATCGGGCGCCAGGGGAGAGACCCAGTACTTC
>NA|TRBJ2-3|TRBV9|NA
CASSVAGELFTDTQYF
TGTGCCAGCAGCGTAGCGGGAGAACTCTTTACAGATACGCAGTATTTT
>TRBD1|TRBJ2-5|TRBV27|few
CASRPTGGRETQYF
TGTGCCAGCAGACCTACAGGGGGCCGGGAGACCCAGTACTTC
>NA|TRBJ2-5|TRBV7-8|few
CASSSSSVVGTDQETQYF
TGTGCCAGCAGCTCCTCGAGTGTCGTGGGGACGGACCAAGAGACCCAGTACTTC
>NA|TRBJ2-7|TRBV27|NA
CASSLSVGQPGSSYEQYF
TGTGCCAGCAGTTTATCGGTAGGACAACCCGGGAGCTCCTACGAGCAGTACTTC
>NA|TRBJ2-3|TRBV21-1|NA
CASSNYWTSACTDTQYF
TGTGCCAGCAGCAATTACTGGACTAGCGCCTGCACAGATACGCAGTATTTT
>NA|TRBJ2-3|TRBV23-1|NA
CASRRVTKRRTDTQYF
TGCGCCAGCAGAAGGGTGACTAAGAGGAGGACAGATACGCAGTATTTT
>TRBD2|TRBJ2-1|TRBV9|many
CASSVGGSNYEQFF
TGTGCCAGCAGCGTGGGCGGGAGTAACTATGAGCAGTTCTTC
>NA|TRBJ2-6|TRBV7-9|NA
CASSARVGLTNVLTF
TGTGCCAGCAGCGCCAGAGTTGGGCTTACCAACGTCCTGACTTTC
>TRBD1|TRBJ2-1|TRBV2|NA
CASSPRTGSNEQFF
TGTGCCAGCAGTCCACGGACAGGCTCCAATGAGCAGTTCTTC
>TRBD1|TRBJ2-5|TRBV7-3|once
CASSPVGTGRETQYF
TGTGCCAGCAGCCCGGTTGGGACAGGGAGGGAGACCCAGTACTTC
>NA|TRBJ2-5|TRBV7-8|once
CASSWGAGRQETQYF
TGTGCCAGCAGCTGGGGGGCGGGGCGCCAAGAGACCCAGTACTTC
>NA|TRBJ2-3|TRBV5-1|few
CASSLDRVSADTQYF
TGCGCCAGCAGCTTGGACAGGGTATCCGCAGATACGCAGTATTTT
>NA|TRBJ2-4|TRBV20-1|NA
CSAIIWNIQYF
TGCAGTGCTATTATTTGGAACATTCAGTACTTC
>TRBD2|TRBJ2-7|TRBV5-1|few
CASSLFPSGGAYPTYEQYF
TGCGCCAGCAGCTTGTTTCCTAGCGGGGGGGCCTACCCAACCTACGAGCAGTACTTC
>NA|TRBJ2-4|TRBV6-2/TRBV6-3|NA
CATSKRPDAAKNIQYF
TGTGCCACTTCTAAAAGGCCCGATGCGGCCAAAAACATTCAGTACTTC
>NA|TRBJ2-7|TRBV5-1|NA
CASSKDSTLGYEQYF
TGCGCCAGCAGCAAAGACAGCACCTTGGGCTACGAGCAGTACTTC
>TRBD2|TRBJ2-5|TRBV5-1|few
CASSLYIGRQETQYF
TGCGCCAGCAGCTTGTACATCGGGAGGCAAGAGACCCAGTACTTC
>NA|TRBJ1-5|TRBV20-1|few
CSARDLGQSNQPQHF
TGCAGTGCTAGAGACCTCGGACAATCCAATCAGCCCCAGCATTTT
>TRBD1|TRBJ2-2|TRBV24-1|few
CATSNWRTGGDTGELFF
TGTGCCACCAGCAATTGGAGGACAGGGGGGGACACCGGGGAGCTGTTTTTT
>NA|TRBJ2-7|TRBV11-3|NA
CASSLDQGRLEQYF
TGTGCCAGCAGCTTAGATCAAGGAAGGCTCGAGCAGTACTTC
>TRBD2|TRBJ2-1|TRBV7-8|NA
CASSSVSGREAYNEQFF
TGTGCCAGCAGCTCCGTTAGCGGGAGGGAGGCCTACAATGAGCAGTTCTTC
>NA|TRBJ1-2|TRBV4-2|few
CASSQLPDGSNYGYTF
TGTGCCAGCAGCCAACTACCGGACGGCTCTAACTATGGCTACACCTTC
>TRBD2|TRBJ2-3|TRBV6-6|few
CASSPLAGGIGDTQYF
TGTGCCAGCAGCCCACTAGCGGGGGGAATCGGAGATACGCAGTATTTT